These T cell receptor beta chains were read from a single sample in a study of blood T cell repertoires in COVID-19. The table came from immunoSEQ multiplex PCR; TCRdb's copy has only in-frame clones and leaves some out. The sample consists of 300,000 to 400,000 clones, 85% of them appearing once. Sequenced input: peripheral blood. Receptors originate from a human donor in a cohort sampled during active COVID-19. CDR3s include the opening cysteine and the closing phenylalanine or tryptophan. A D gene is named only where the DNA matches it firmly. Not all rows give a size; the values are once, few, many and, for expanded clones, a class.

clone_size d_call j_call v_call cdr3_aa cdr3_nt
. . TRBJ1-1 TRBV2 CASRDFLLTTEAFF TGTGCCAGCAGAGACTTTCTTTTGACCACTGAAGCTTTCTTT
. . TRBJ2-1 TRBV24-1 CATSDLGGAYNEQFF TGTGCCACCAGTGATTTGGGCGGAGCATACAATGAGCAGTTCTTC
. TRBD2 TRBJ2-3 TRBV4-2 CASSQVSLGLAGGDTQYF TGTGCCAGCAGCCAAGTATCCTTAGGACTAGCGGGGGGTGATACGCAGTATTTT
. . TRBJ2-7 TRBV20-1 CSAQNYEQYF TGCAGTGCTCAGAACTACGAGCAGTACTTC
. TRBD1 TRBJ1-1 TRBV20-1 CSASRQGGLMNTEAFF TGCAGTGCTAGTAGACAGGGGGGCCTCATGAACACTGAAGCTTTCTTT
. TRBD1 TRBJ1-2 TRBV7-9 CAAGTVNYGYTF TGTGCCGCCGGGACAGTTAACTATGGCTACACCTTC
. TRBD1 TRBJ2-4 TRBV2 CASRMSGQRAKNIQYF TGTGCCAGCAGGATGTCGGGACAGCGGGCCAAAAACATTCAGTACTTC
. TRBD1 TRBJ1-5 TRBV30 CAWSGTGSQPQHF TGTGCCTGGAGTGGGACAGGGAGTCAGCCCCAGCATTTT
. . TRBJ1-6 TRBV6-1 CASSEVPGGTSPLHF TGTGCCAGCAGTGAAGTCCCAGGAGGAACCTCACCCCTCCACTTT
. . TRBJ1-2 TRBV30 CAWGAYYGYTF TGTGCCTGGGGGGCTTACTATGGCTACACCTTC
. . TRBJ2-7 TRBV2 CASTSDMWYEQYF TGTGCCAGCACTTCCGACATGTGGTACGAGCAGTACTTC
. TRBD1 TRBJ1-4 TRBV2 CASRTGGYSNEKLFF TGTGCCAGCAGGACAGGGGGCTATAGTAATGAAAAACTGTTTTTT
. . TRBJ2-3 TRBV7-2 CASSPRSTSTDTQYF TGTGCCAGCAGCCCTAGGAGTACTAGCACAGATACGCAGTATTTT
. TRBD1 TRBJ1-2 TRBV5-1 CASSLRTGDGYTF TGCGCCAGCAGCTTAAGGACAGGGGATGGCTACACCTTC
once . TRBJ1-1 TRBV15 CATSRGGQGGVAFF TGTGCCACCAGCAGAGGAGGGCAGGGAGGGGTAGCTTTCTTT
. TRBD2 TRBJ2-4 TRBV19 CASSKEGLRGSQNIQYF TGTGCCAGTAGTAAAGAGGGGTTGCGGGGGAGCCAAAACATTCAGTACTTC
. . TRBJ1-2 TRBV29-1 CSGDTPSRGYTF TGCAGCGGGGACACACCAAGCCGGGGCTACACCTTC
few . TRBJ1-1 TRBV2 CASSVETELNTEALGEAFF TGTGCCAGCAGTGTGGAGACAGAATTGAACACTGAAGCTTTGGGGGAAGCTTTCTTT
. TRBD2 TRBJ2-7 TRBV7-9 CASSPGGYEQYF TGTGCCAGCAGCCCGGGGGGGTACGAGCAGTACTTC
. . TRBJ1-3 TRBV11-2 CASSQINTGNTIYF TGTGCCAGCAGCCAAATTAACACGGGGAACACCATATATTTT
. . TRBJ1-4 TRBV3-1/TRBV3-2 CASSLFLGDTEKLFF TGTGCCAGCAGCCTATTCTTAGGGGACACGGAAAAACTGTTTTTT
. . TRBJ2-3 TRBV24-1 CATSDALGRDTQYF TGTGCCACCAGTGACGCCCTGGGGAGGGATACGCAGTATTTT
. TRBD1 TRBJ1-1 TRBV14 CASSQAVLIRGLGTEAFF TGTGCCAGCAGCCAAGCGGTCTTGATAAGGGGGCTGGGCACTGAAGCTTTCTTT
few TRBD1 TRBJ1-2 TRBV5-4 CASSFGQGTLYGYTF TGTGCCAGCAGCTTCGGACAGGGGACCCTGTATGGCTACACCTTC
once TRBD2 TRBJ2-3 TRBV6-5 CASRKTSGVADTQYF TGTGCCAGCAGAAAGACTAGCGGGGTAGCAGATACGCAGTATTTT
. TRBD1 TRBJ2-2 TRBV4-2 CASSQGLGQGAGELFF TGTGCCAGCAGCCAAGGCCTAGGACAGGGAGCCGGGGAGCTGTTTTTT
. . TRBJ2-3 TRBV2 CASSLGPRADTQYF TGTGCCAGCAGTCTAGGTCCTCGGGCAGATACGCAGTATTTT
. . TRBJ1-1 TRBV2 CASSRYTEAFF TGTGCCAGCAGCAGATACACTGAAGCTTTCTTT
. . TRBJ2-3 TRBV5-4 CASSPFKEMTQYF TGTGCCAGCAGCCCCTTTAAGGAGATGACGCAGTATTTT
. TRBD2 TRBJ2-4 TRBV7-2 CASSPGTSGAVRNIQYF TGTGCCAGCAGCCCTGGGACTAGCGGGGCAGTTAGGAACATTCAGTACTTC
. . TRBJ1-2 TRBV15 CATSDRFGYGYTF TGTGCCACCAGCGACAGGTTTGGCTATGGCTACACCTTC
. . TRBJ2-1 TRBV29-1 CSVATLSSYNEQFF TGCAGCGTTGCGACTCTTAGCTCCTACAATGAGCAGTTCTTC
once . TRBJ1-2 TRBV10-3 CAIYDSSGTTF TGTGCCATCTACGACAGCTCCGGTACGACCTTC
. . TRBJ1-4 TRBV5-4 CASSLSGLNEKLFF TGTGCCAGCAGCTTGTCTGGGCTTAATGAAAAACTGTTTTTT
few . TRBJ2-6 TRBV4-1 CASSQDWASGANVLTF TGCGCCAGCAGCCAAGATTGGGCATCTGGGGCCAACGTCCTGACTTTC
once . TRBJ1-1 TRBV7-3 CASSSNSATEAFF TGTGCCAGCAGCTCTAACAGTGCTACTGAAGCTTTCTTT
once TRBD1 TRBJ1-1 TRBV23-1 CASSRQGTIPINTEAFF TGCGCCAGCAGCCGACAGGGAACAATACCAATCAACACTGAAGCTTTCTTT
. . TRBJ2-7 TRBV19 CASSPGLYEQYF TGTGCCAGTAGCCCAGGGTTGTACGAGCAGTACTTC
few . TRBJ2-3 TRBV6-5 CASSYSGGDTQYF TGTGCCAGCAGTTACTCAGGGGGAGATACGCAGTATTTT